A single T cell receptor beta chain is shown here with its context. Authors' methods: By means of reference gene primer amplification, nucleated cell counts were estimated. The protocol was immunoSEQ multiplex PCR, while the TCRdb copy is restricted to in-frame clones and leaves out a portion. V, J and clone size were drawn from that table, and D and trimming were deduced from the DNA. The table includes some 250,000 clones, 88% detected once. Looked up from germline, CDR1 is SNHLY and CDR2 is FYNNEI. V trimming: 4 bases; J trimming: 7 bases; junction bases outside the gene matches: 7. This CDR3 spans 15 amino acids. The sample originates from a study of blood T cell repertoires in COVID-19. Study background: Acute-phase and convalescent COVID-19 samples originated in the United States, Italy and Spain. T cells, B-cell-depleted T cells, or PBMCs supplied cDNA or gDNA.

Sequencing input: peripheral blood. The chain employs TRBV2 and TRBJ1-5, with 10 bases aligning to TRBD1. This receptor was obtained from a human donor in a cohort sampled during active COVID-19. The CDR3 DNA reads as TGTGCCAGCAGTGTGACAGGGGGCGCGATCCAGCCCCAGCATTTT. Translated: CASSVTGGAIQPQHF.